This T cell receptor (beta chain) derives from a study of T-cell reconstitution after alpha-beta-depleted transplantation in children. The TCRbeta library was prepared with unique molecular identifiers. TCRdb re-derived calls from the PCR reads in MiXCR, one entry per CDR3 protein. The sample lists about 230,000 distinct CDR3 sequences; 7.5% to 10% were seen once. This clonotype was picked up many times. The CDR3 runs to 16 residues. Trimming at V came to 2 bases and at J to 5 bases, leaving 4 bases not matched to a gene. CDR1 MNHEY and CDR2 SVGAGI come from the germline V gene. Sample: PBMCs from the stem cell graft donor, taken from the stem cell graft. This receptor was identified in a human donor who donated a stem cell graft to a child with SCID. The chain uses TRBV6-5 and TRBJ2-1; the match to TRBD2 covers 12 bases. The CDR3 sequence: CASSYPTSGGNNEQFF. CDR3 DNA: TGTGCCAGCAGTTACCCCACTAGCGGGGGGAACAATGAGCAGTTCTTC.